The 7 T cell receptor beta chains in this list originate from one sample, sequenced in a study of molecular identifiers for immune sequencing clone quantification. Each CDR3 protein is one row after TCRdb ran MiXCR on the PCR reads. Of about 640,000 distinct CDR3 sequences listed, just under 20% are singletons. The sample taken for sequencing was naive CD8+ T cells from blood, with Jurkat cell RNA spiked in. Subset denoted: FACS-sorted CD8+CD4-CCR7+CD45RA+ naive T cells. The receptors originated from a human donor in good health. Some libraries in this study had Jurkat cell RNA spiked in.

Concerning this clonotype itself: A much larger clonotype is one base distant, so this may be a read error. V usage is TRBV11-2 and J usage is TRBJ2-3; the D is unclear. The germline V gene encodes CDR1 SGHAT and CDR2 FQNNGV. This CDR3 contains 16 residues. The CDR3, as DNA: TGTGCCAGCGGCTTAGGATATAGGGTCAGCCGAGATACGCAGTATTTT. Translation: CASGLGYRVSRDTQYF.

This clonotype has a count of ten or more. The chain combines TRBV4-3 with TRBJ2-1; D possibly corresponds to TRBD2 (6 bases). The germline V gene encodes CDR1 LGHNA and CDR2 YSLEER. Trimming took off 0 bases at V and 4 bases at J, with 16 bases between the two ends. CDR3 length: 17 residues. The DNA of the CDR3 is TGCGCCAGCAGCCAAGATTTTGCCGGGAGTTCGTACAATGAGCAGTTCTTC. It codes for CASSQDFAGSSYNEQFF.

The J gene is TRBJ2-2, the V gene TRBV19; D unresolved. Germline V gene data show CDR1 as LNHDA and CDR2 as SQIVND (reference sequence). This CDR3 comprises 11 residues. Trimming removed 2 bases at V and 8 bases at J, with 3 bases between. The chain's CDR3 is CASSIWGELFF. The CDR3 region has the DNA TGTGCCAGTAGTATATGGGGGGAGCTGTTTTTT.

The sample holds many counts of this clonotype. V and J are TRBV20-1 and TRBJ2-7, with D perhaps matching TRBD1 (5 bases). The germline V gene has CDR1 DFQATT and CDR2 SNEGSKA (reference sequence). V shed 3 bases and J shed 5 bases, with 17 bases lying between them. The CDR3 has 14 residues. In DNA, the CDR3 is TGCAGTGCTAGTGGGCAGGGTTTTTCCCACGAGCAGTACTTC. Protein product: CSASGQGFSHEQYF.

This rearrangement joins TRBV4-1 to TRBJ1-5, with D perhaps TRBD1 (6 bases). The CDR3 is 17 residues long. Germline CDR1 MGHRA, CDR2 YSYEKL. V lost 4 bases to trimming and J lost 6 bases, with 22 bases between them. The CDR3 here is CASSRFPPTGGSQPQHF. CDR3 nucleotides: TGCGCCAGCAGCCGGTTCCCCCCGACAGGCGGTAGTCAGCCCCAGCATTTT.

To note about this clonotype: A much larger clone lies a single base off, so this may be a read error. V gene TRBV14 combines with J gene TRBJ1-1; 7 bases fit TRBD1. The germline gives CDR1 SGHDN, CDR2 FVKESK. This CDR3 has 15 amino acids. CDR3 nucleotide sequence: TGTGCCGGCAGCCGGAAGACAGGGATGAACACTGAAGCTTTCTTT. This encodes CAGSRKTGMNTEAFF. The complete variable domain, with remaining parts taken from reference TRBV14 and TRBJ1-1, reads EAGVTQFPSHSVIEKGQTVTLRCDPISGHDNLYWYRRVMGKEIKFLLHFVKESKQDESGMPNNRFLAERTGGTYSTLKVQPAELEDSGVYFCAGSRKTGMNTEAFFGQGTRLTVV.

This rearrangement joins TRBV6-5 to TRBJ2-1; perhaps TRBD2 as D (5 bases). The germline gives CDR1 MNHEY, CDR2 SVGAGI. Deletions cut 3 bases from V and 0 bases from J, with 9 bases between. The CDR3 covers 15 residues. The CDR3 loop is CASSYREPSYNEQFF. The DNA for the CDR3 is TGTGCCAGCAGTTATCGGGAACCCTCCTACAATGAGCAGTTCTTC.